Listed below are T cell receptor beta chains from one sample, sequenced in a study of T and B cells in COVID-19 patients. Each CDR3 protein gets one entry after TCRdb re-called the multiplex PCR reads with MiXCR. Of more than 900 distinct CDR3 sequences in the sample, 28% were seen once. The sample comprised blood. These receptors originate from a human donor with active COVID-19. CDR3s include the opening cysteine and the closing phenylalanine or tryptophan. The D gene is left open where the match is weak. Expanded clones are given a class, and other clones once, few, many or no size at all.

D gene	V gene	clone size	J gene	CDR3 DNA	CDR3 protein
TRBD1	TRBV5-6	large	TRBJ1-4	TGTGCCAGCAGCTGGAGGGTGGGACAGGGCTTACGAAATGAAAAACTGTTTTTT	CASSWRVGQGLRNEKLFF
-	TRBV20-1	once	TRBJ2-7	TGCAGTGCTAGAGATATTAGCTCCTACGAGCAGTACTTC	CSARDISSYEQYF
-	TRBV13	few	TRBJ2-1	TGTGCCAGCAGCTTAGAGGGAGTAGATGAGCAGTTCTTC	CASSLEGVDEQFF
-	TRBV7-9	medium-sized	TRBJ2-6	TGTGCCAGCAGCTTAGCTAGGGCAGCCTCTGGGGCCAACGTCCTGACTTTC	CASSLARAASGANVLTF
-	TRBV7-4	-	TRBJ2-5	TGTGCCAGCAGCGTACGGGTGGGAGAGACCCAGTACTTC	CASSVRVGETQYF
-	TRBV27	-	TRBJ1-1	TGTGCCAGCAGGCTCCACAGGGCCCAAGGGGCTGAAGCTTTCTTT	CASRLHRAQGAEAFF
-	TRBV5-1	few	TRBJ2-3	TGCGCCAGCAGCATCAGGGTGGGCACAGATACGCAGTATTTT	CASSIRVGTDTQYF
-	TRBV6-1	medium-sized	TRBJ1-2	TGTGCCAGCAGTGAAGTTTGGGGCAACAGCAACTATGGCTACACCTTC	CASSEVWGNSNYGYTF
-	TRBV13	large	TRBJ2-1	TGTGCCAGCAGCTTAGAAGGTGTTACCTGGGAGCAGTTCTTC	CASSLEGVTWEQFF
TRBD2	TRBV6-5	few	TRBJ2-1	TGTGCCAGCAGTTACTGGACTAGCGGGGAGGCGAATGAGCAGTTCTTC	CASSYWTSGEANEQFF
TRBD1	TRBV5-5	-	TRBJ1-5	TGTGCCAGCAGCCAAGGACAGGGTTCGGATCAGCCCCAGCATTTT	CASSQGQGSDQPQHF